This T cell receptor (beta chain) was profiled in a study of cytomegalovirus exposure and HLA in healthy donors. Study results and caveats: In a later analysis, compared with equally common non-associated chains, HLA-associated beta chains were more expanded. It was confirmed in vitro that a few of the CMV-associated chains were specific for CMV antigens. Data from an earlier analysis indicated that most TCR beta V segments were productive either about 90% or about 30% of the time. A later analysis reportedly identified an Asian-associated ancestry cluster as carrying fewer N-insertions than the roughly 700-donor mean.

About this clone itself: Its antigen is not known.

The germline CDR1 and CDR2 sequences are SQVTM and ANQGSEA. This CDR3 contains 12 residues. J was trimmed by 4 bases and V by 5 bases; bases with no gene match: 4. PCR employed 60 Vbeta and 13 Jbeta primers. Libraries were prepared by immunoSEQ multiplex PCR; TCRdb keeps only in-frame clonotypes and omits some of them. The data hold about 140,000 clones, with 70% to 85% observed a single time. The material sequenced was PBMCs. The chain recombines TRBV29-1 with TRBJ1-2; 7 nucleotides align to TRBD1. The origin of this receptor is a woman aged 40 to 50 in good health and CMV-seronegative. In DNA, the CDR3 is TGCAGCGTTCAGGGGGTGGGCTATGGCTACACCTTC. It is translated as CSVQGVGYGYTF.